Each of the 5 T cell receptor beta chains below was sequenced from the same sample in a study of post-analysis software for immune sequencing data. Overall study results and limits: Five TRBV segments were more frequent in patients than controls; TRBV5-6, TRBV5-1 and TRBV20-1 belonged to this group.

Their recognized antigens are unknown. The TCR beta cDNA libraries contained unique molecular identifiers. TCRdb redid the calling of the PCR reads with MiXCR, one entry per CDR3 protein. The sample holds hundreds of thousands of distinct CDR3 sequences, 55% to 60% seen once. The sequenced material came from blood. These receptors were taken from a girl aged 2 to 10 with multiple sclerosis.

CDR3 DNA sequence: TGTGCCAGCAGCCCCCTGTTTACTAGCGGAGATACGCAGTATTTT. Protein sequence: CASSPLFTSGDTQYF. V and J are TRBV27 and TRBJ2-3; 8 nucleotides line up with TRBD2. The CDR3 has 15 residues. V trimming: 6 bases; J trimming: 5 bases; junction bases outside the gene matches: 10. Germline values: CDR1 MNHEY, CDR2 SMNVEV (reference sequence).

This chain links TRBV5-6 with TRBJ2-3; TRBD2 matches 8 bases. This CDR3 contains 15 residues. The V and J ends lost 1 base and 2 bases, in that order; junction bases with no gene match: 3. The germline V gene encodes CDR1 SGHDT and CDR2 YYEEEE. Written as DNA, the CDR3 is TGTGCCAGCAGCTTGAGCGGGAGATACACAGATACGCAGTATTTT. Translation: CASSLSGRYTDTQYF. Filled out from reference TRBV5-6 and TRBJ2-3, the complete variable domain reads DAGVTQSPTHLIKTRGQQVTLRCSPKSGHDTVSWYQQALGQGPQFIFQYYEEEERQRGNFPDRFSGHQFPNYSSELNVNALLLGDSALYLCASSLSGRYTDTQYFGPGTRLTVL.

This chain joins TRBV28 and TRBJ2-1, with TRBD2 matching 7 bases. The CDR3 is 17 amino acids. After removal of 6 bases from V and 1 base from J, the junction contained 12 bases not matched to a gene. Germline-derived CDR1 and CDR2 are MDHEN and SYDVKM. Here the CDR3 DNA reads TGTGCCAGCAGCACGATGGGGGGGTCAAGGTCCTACAATGAGCAGTTCTTC. Translated, it gives CASSTMGGSRSYNEQFF.

The chain joins TRBV20-1 to TRBJ2-4; the D gene is possibly TRBD2 (7 bases). Trimming removed 5 bases at V and 8 bases at J, with 22 bases between. Germline CDR1 reads DFQATT; CDR2 reads SNEGSKA (reference sequence). CDR3 length: 15 amino acids. CDR3 in DNA: TGCAGTGCTCGATCGGCGGGGGCCCACCTTTACATTCAGTACTTC. This gives the protein CSARSAGAHLYIQYF.

V and J are TRBV20-1 and TRBJ2-5; D possibly corresponds to TRBD2 (6 bases). Germline V gene lookup returns CDR1 DFQATT and CDR2 SNEGSKA (reference sequence). There are 14 residues in the CDR3. Trimming took off 3 bases at V and 2 bases at J, with 13 bases between the two ends. The CDR3 nucleotides are TGCAGTGCTAGCGGGCGGGGCCTACAAGAGACCCAGTACTTC. Translation gives CSASGRGLQETQYF.